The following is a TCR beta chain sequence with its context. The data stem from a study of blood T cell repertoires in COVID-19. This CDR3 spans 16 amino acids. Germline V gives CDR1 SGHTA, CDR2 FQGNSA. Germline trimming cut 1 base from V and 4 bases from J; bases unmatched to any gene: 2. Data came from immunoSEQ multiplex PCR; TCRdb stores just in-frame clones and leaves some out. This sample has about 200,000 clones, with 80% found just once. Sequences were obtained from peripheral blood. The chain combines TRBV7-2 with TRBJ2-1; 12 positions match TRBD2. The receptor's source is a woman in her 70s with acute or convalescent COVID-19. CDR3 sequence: CASSLGGTSGYNEQFF. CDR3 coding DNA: TGTGCCAGCAGCTTAGGGGGGACTAGCGGGTACAATGAGCAGTTCTTC.